Listed here are 6 T cell receptor beta chains from one sample, sequenced in a study of T cell repertoires in ileal Crohn's disease. Measured with immunoSEQ multiplex PCR; TCRdb has only the in-frame clones, and not every one. Counted here are 9,500 to 11,000 clones, less than 85% occurring once; the ten biggest clones make up around 6.5%. Noted time point: neoterminal ileum biopsy at postoperative endoscopy, about 6 months after surgery. The sequencing sample was made of ileal tissue. Receptor source: an adult with Crohn's disease.

The chain recombines TRBV18 with TRBJ2-7; D possibly corresponds to TRBD1 (6 bases). Germline CDR1 is KGHSH and CDR2 is LQKENI. CDR3 length: 13 residues. V was cut by 0 bases and J by 9 bases, with 12 bases left in between. CDR3: CASSPPTGGLQYF. The CDR3, as DNA: TGTGCCAGCTCACCACCGACAGGTGGTTTGCAGTACTTC.

V gene TRBV29-1 combines with J gene TRBJ2-7; perhaps TRBD1 as D (7 bases). The CDR3 runs to 12 residues. Germline loops: CDR1 SQVTM, CDR2 ANQGSEA. V was cut by 3 bases and J by 4 bases, with 10 bases left in between. CDR3 residues: CSVEAGGYEQYF. CDR3 in DNA: TGCAGCGTTGAGGCAGGGGGGTACGAGCAGTACTTC.

The rearrangement joins TRBV6-5 to TRBJ2-7; 10 bases are a match to TRBD1. Germline loops: CDR1 MNHEY, CDR2 SVGAGI. V gave up 7 bases and J gave up 3 bases; unmatched junction bases: 9. There are 15 residues in the CDR3. CDR3 nucleotide sequence: TGTGCCAGCACCGCCGGAGGACAGGGGGACTACGAGCAGTACTTC. Amino acids: CASTAGGQGDYEQYF.

V usage is TRBV5-8 and J usage is TRBJ1-1; D is ambiguous. The CDR3 sequence is 13 residues long. Trimming cost V 1 base and J 8 bases, with 12 bases left between them. Germline V lookup: CDR1 SGHTS, CDR2 YDEGEE. The CDR3 loop reads CASSLRVSAEAFF. In DNA form, the CDR3 reads TGTGCCAGCAGCTTGCGGGTCTCGGCCGAAGCTTTCTTT.

The rearrangement uses TRBV7-9 and TRBJ1-1; the D is unclear. This CDR3 region has 14 residues. Trimming pared 7 bases from V and 1 base from J, leaving 13 bases between. The germline gives CDR1 SEHNR, CDR2 FQNEAQ (reference sequence). CDR3 amino acids: CASTRTAGNTEAFF. DNA of the CDR3: TGTGCCAGCACCAGGACGGCGGGGAACACTGAAGCTTTCTTT.

This clone was seen once. The chain carries TRBV6-1 and TRBJ1-1, with 7 nucleotides matching TRBD1. V shed 3 bases and J 7 bases; nucleotides not matched to a gene: 5. Germline CDR1 reads MNHNS; CDR2 reads SASEGT. This CDR3 is 13 amino acids long. The CDR3 coding sequence is TGTGCCAGCAGTGAGCGACAGGGCCATGAAGCTTTCTTT. Amino acids: CASSERQGHEAFF.